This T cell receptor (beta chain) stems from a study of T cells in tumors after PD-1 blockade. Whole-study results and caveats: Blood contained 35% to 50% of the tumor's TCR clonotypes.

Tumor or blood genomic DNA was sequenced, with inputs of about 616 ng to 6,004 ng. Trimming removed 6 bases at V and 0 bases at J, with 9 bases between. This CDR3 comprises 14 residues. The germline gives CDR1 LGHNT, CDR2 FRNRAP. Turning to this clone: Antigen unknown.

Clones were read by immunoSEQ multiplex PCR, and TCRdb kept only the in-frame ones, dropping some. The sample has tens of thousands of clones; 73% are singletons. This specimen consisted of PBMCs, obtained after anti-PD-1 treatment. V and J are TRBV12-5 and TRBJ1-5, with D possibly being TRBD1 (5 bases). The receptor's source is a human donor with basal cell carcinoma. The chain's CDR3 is CASGPDTSNQPQHF. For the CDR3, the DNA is TGTGCTAGTGGCCCGGACACTAGCAATCAGCCCCAGCATTTT.